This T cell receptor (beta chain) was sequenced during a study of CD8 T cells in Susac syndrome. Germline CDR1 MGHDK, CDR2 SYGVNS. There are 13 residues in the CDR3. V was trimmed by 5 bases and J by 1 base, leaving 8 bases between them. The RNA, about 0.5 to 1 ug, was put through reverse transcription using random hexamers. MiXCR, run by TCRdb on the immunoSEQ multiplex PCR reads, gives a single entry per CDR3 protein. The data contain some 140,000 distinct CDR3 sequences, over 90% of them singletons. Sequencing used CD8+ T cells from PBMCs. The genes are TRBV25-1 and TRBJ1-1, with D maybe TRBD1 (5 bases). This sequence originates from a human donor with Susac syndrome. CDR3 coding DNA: TGTGCCAGCAGTTGGGACGCGAACACTGAAGCTTTCTTT. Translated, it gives CASSWDANTEAFF.